This T cell receptor beta chain was retrieved from a study of beta chain features in type 1 diabetes. The whole isolated RNA underwent reverse transcription, so sequencing captured expressed TCRB transcripts. The read count averaged approximately 3.3 million across naive, central memory and regulatory T cell samples. Sequenced by immunoSEQ multiplex PCR; TCRdb stores in-frame clones only, minus some. Among 600,000 to 700,000 clones, approximately 13% were seen once, and the ten largest hold around 0.12%. Germline V gene data show CDR1 as SGHTA and CDR2 as FQGTGA. This CDR3 has 15 residues. Trimming left V 4 bases short and J 4 bases short, with 14 bases between. Study-wide points: Moderate yet significant TCRB CDR3 shortening was seen in Type 1 diabetes patients in all four CD4+ subsets.

A word on this clone: Its antigen is as yet unknown.

The material sequenced was naive CD4+ T cells from blood. The source of this sequence is a man in his thirties or forties with type 1 diabetes. The rearrangement uses TRBV7-3 and TRBJ2-1; TRBD1 might be the D (5 bases). The CDR3 DNA reads as TGTGCCAGCAGCTCCGATAGGGGTTGGTACAATGAGCAGTTCTTC. Translated: CASSSDRGWYNEQFF.